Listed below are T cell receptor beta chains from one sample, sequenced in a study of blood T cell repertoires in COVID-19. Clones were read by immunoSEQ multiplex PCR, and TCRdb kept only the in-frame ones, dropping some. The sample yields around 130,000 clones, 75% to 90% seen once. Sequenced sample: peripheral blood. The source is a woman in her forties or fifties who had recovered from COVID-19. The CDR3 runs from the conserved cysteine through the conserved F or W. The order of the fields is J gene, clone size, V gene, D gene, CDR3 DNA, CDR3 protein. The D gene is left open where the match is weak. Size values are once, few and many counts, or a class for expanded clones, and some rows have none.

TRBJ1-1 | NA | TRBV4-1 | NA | TGCGCCAGCAGCCACGGGGAGAGGGCGAACACTGAAGCTTTCTTT | CASSHGERANTEAFF
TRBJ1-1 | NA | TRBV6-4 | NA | TGTGCCAGCAGCCCCTGGGGCAGTCTTAAATCTGAAGCTTTCTTT | CASSPWGSLKSEAFF
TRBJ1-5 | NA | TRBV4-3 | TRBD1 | TGCGCCAGCAGCCAGGGCCAGGGGGAACAGCCCCAGCATTTT | CASSQGQGEQPQHF
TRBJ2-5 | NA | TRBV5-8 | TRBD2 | TGTGCCAGCAGCGCGGGACTAGCGGGAGGGCCGAGGGAGACCCAGTACTTC | CASSAGLAGGPRETQYF
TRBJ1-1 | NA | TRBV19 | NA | TGTGCCAGCCGACACGTGCTCCCGAACACTGAAGCTTTCTTT | CASRHVLPNTEAFF
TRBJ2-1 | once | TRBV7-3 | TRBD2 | TGTGCCAGCAGCTCTGGCGGGGGCTCCTACAATGAGCAGTTCTTC | CASSSGGGSYNEQFF
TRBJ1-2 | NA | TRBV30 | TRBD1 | TGTGCCTGGAGTCGGGACAGGAGCTATGGCTACACCTTC | CAWSRDRSYGYTF
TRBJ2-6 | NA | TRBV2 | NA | TGTGCCAGCAGTGAAGACAGGGTGGGTTCTGGGGCCAACGTCCTGACTTTC | CASSEDRVGSGANVLTF
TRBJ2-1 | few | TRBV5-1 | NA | TGCGCCAGCAGCTTGGGGACGAAGAGCGGGCCGCAGTTCTTC | CASSLGTKSGPQFF
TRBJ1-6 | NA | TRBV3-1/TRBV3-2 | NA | TGTGCCAGCAGCCACCACCCGGGGGGGCGGTATAATTCACCCCTCCACTTT | CASSHHPGGRYNSPLHF
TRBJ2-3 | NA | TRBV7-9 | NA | TGTGCCAGCAGCTCCAGGGTTTTCACAGATACGCAGTATTTT | CASSSRVFTDTQYF
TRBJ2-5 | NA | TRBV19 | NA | TGTGCCAGTAGTATAGAGATACATGAGACCCAGTACTTC | CASSIEIHETQYF
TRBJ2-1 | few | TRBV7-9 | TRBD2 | TGTGCCAGCAGCTTCCAAATACTAGCGTTTCACAATGAGCAGTTCTTC | CASSFQILAFHNEQFF
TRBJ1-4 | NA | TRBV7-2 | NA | TGTGCCAGCAGCGCACACAGGCCGCCTAATGAAAAACTGTTTTTT | CASSAHRPPNEKLFF
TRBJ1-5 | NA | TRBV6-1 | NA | TGTGCCAGCAGTGTGTCCCCATCCGGGGGGGCGAGCAATCAGCCCCAGCATTTT | CASSVSPSGGASNQPQHF
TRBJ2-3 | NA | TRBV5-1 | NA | TGCGCCAGCAGCAACAACAGGAAAACGCAGTATTTT | CASSNNRKTQYF
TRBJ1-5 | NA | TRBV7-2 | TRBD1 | TGTGCCAGCAGCCTGGGACAGGCCAATCAGCCCCAGCATTTT | CASSLGQANQPQHF
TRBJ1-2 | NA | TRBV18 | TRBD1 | TGTGCCAGCTCCCCCCGGGACAGTGGCTACACCTTC | CASSPRDSGYTF
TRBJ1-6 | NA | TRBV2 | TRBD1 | TGTGCCAGCAGCCGTCCGACAGGGCTGGTTTCACCCCTCCACTTT | CASSRPTGLVSPLHF
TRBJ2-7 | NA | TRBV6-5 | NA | TGTGCCAGCGGGAGGCGGCGTTCCTACGAGCAGTACTTC | CASGRRRSYEQYF
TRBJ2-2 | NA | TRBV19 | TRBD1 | TGTGCCAGTAGATTGGCAGGGGGTACCGGGGAGCTGTTTTTT | CASRLAGGTGELFF
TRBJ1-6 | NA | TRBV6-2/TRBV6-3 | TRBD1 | TGTGCCAGCAGTTACCCTCCGGGACAGGGATTCAATTCTAATTCACCCCTCCACTTT | CASSYPPGQGFNSNSPLHF
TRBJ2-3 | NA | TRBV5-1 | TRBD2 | TGCGCCAGCAGCATCGGGACTAGTGGGAGTAAGGATACGCAGTATTTT | CASSIGTSGSKDTQYF
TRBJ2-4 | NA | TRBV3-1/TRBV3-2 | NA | TGTGCCAGCAGCCAAGAGCCCCCTCGGGGAGGAGCCAAAAACATTCAGTACTTC | CASSQEPPRGGAKNIQYF
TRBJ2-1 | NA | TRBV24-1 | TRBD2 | TGTGCCACCAGTGATCCCGGGGTAGCGGGGGGGCCGAATGAGCAGTTCTTC | CATSDPGVAGGPNEQFF
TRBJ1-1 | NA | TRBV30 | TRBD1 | TGTGCCTGGGGACAGGGTATGAACACTGAAGCTTTCTTT | CAWGQGMNTEAFF
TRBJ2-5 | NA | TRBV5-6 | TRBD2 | TGTGCCAGCGGGGGACTAGCGGGAGGGAATCAAGAGACCCAGTACTTC | CASGGLAGGNQETQYF
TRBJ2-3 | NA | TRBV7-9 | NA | TGTGCCAGCAGCTTTGGTGGGGCAGAGGATACGCAGTATTTT | CASSFGGAEDTQYF
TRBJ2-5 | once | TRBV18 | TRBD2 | TGTGCCAGCTCGCCGCTAGCGGGGCAGACCCAAGAGACCCAGTACTTC | CASSPLAGQTQETQYF